The following is a T cell receptor (beta chain) sequence with its context. Its antigen is unidentified. Germline loops: CDR1 DFQATT, CDR2 SNEGSKA (reference sequence). CDR3 length: 16 residues. This record comes from a study of CXCR3-negative and CXCR3-positive naive CD8 T cells. Study conclusions and caveats: With respect to TRBV-TRBJ usage, naive CXCR3-negative and CXCR3-positive cells were similar; memory differed.

Researchers prepared the TRB cDNA libraries using 5' RACE with UMI labels. No DNA is given; TCRdb re-called the 5' RACE reads and lists each CDR3 protein once. This sample's clone table lists about 56,000 distinct CDR3 sequences. The rearrangement uses TRBV20-1 and TRBJ2-5; the D call of TRBD2 rests on TCRdb alone, since no DNA is present to check it. Sequenced material: memory CD8+ T cells from blood. The TCR comes from a human donor in good health. Some clones in this sample may be carry-over from other donors' samples. CDR3 sequence: CSARDRAGLGQETQHF.